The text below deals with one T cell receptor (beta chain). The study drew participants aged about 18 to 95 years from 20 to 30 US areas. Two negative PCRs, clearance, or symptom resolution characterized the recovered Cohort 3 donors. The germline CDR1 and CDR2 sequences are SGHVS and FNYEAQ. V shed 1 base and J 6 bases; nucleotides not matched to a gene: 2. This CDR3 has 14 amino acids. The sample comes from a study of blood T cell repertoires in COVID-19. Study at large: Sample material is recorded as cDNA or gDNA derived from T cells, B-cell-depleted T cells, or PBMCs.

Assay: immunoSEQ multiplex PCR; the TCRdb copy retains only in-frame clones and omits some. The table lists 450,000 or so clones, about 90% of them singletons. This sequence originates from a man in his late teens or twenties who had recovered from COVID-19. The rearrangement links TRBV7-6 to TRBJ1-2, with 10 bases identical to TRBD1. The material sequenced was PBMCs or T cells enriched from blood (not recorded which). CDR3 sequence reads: CASSLDDRGHGYTF. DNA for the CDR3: TGTGCCAGCAGCTTAGACGACAGGGGGCATGGCTACACCTTC.